These T cell receptor beta chains were read from a single sample in a study of Graves' ophthalmopathy and Graves' hyperthyroidism. In TCRdb, the multiplex PCR reads were re-called with MiXCR into one record per CDR3 protein. The sample records about 370,000 distinct CDR3 sequences, about 15% being singletons. The sample comprised peripheral blood. The origin of the receptors is an adult woman with stable Graves' hyperthyroidism. Both conserved end residues are part of each CDR3. A D gene is named only where the DNA matches it firmly. Clone size is not always given. Where it is, it says once, few, many or a class for expanded clones.

J	D	V	size	DNA	CDR3
TRBJ1-2	NA	TRBV2	NA	TGTGCCAGCGAGAGGGGAAGGAGAGGCTATGGCTACACCTTC	CASERGRRGYGYTF
TRBJ2-2	NA	TRBV7-3	few	TGTGCCAGCAGCCCAACTCCGGGCCAAAACCTGGGGGAGCTGTTTTTT	CASSPTPGQNLGELFF
TRBJ2-7	NA	TRBV6-2/TRBV6-3	many	TGTGCCAGCAGTTACCCGGTCCTATCTACCTACGAGCAGTACTTC	CASSYPVLSTYEQYF
TRBJ1-2	NA	TRBV11-1	many	TGTGCCAGCAGCCAAGAAGGTCGGTCATTGGCCTTC	CASSQEGRSLAF
TRBJ2-7	NA	TRBV4-2	many	TGTGCCAGCTCCAATCCTGCCGGAAGGGCCGGCGAGCAGTACTTC	CASSNPAGRAGEQYF
TRBJ1-1	NA	TRBV20-1	many	TGCAGTGCTATCACAGGAACGGCTGAAGCTTTCTTT	CSAITGTAEAFF
TRBJ2-7	TRBD2	TRBV15	many	TGTGCCACCAGCAGAGATCGGACTAGCGGGAGGTACGAGCAGTACTTC	CATSRDRTSGRYEQYF
TRBJ1-1	NA	TRBV5-1	many	TGCGCCAGCAGCTTGCGTTCCCTTTCTCCGAACACTGAAGCTTTCTTT	CASSLRSLSPNTEAFF
TRBJ2-7	NA	TRBV12-5	many	TGTGCTAGTGGTTTGGGAGGGAGCGGTTCCTACGAGCAGTACTTC	CASGLGGSGSYEQYF
TRBJ1-5	NA	TRBV5-1	many	TGCGCCAGCAGCTTGGATGGAGAGAATCAGCCCCAGCATTTT	CASSLDGENQPQHF
TRBJ2-7	NA	TRBV7-2	many	TGTGCCAGCAGCTTAGCGCTAGCTCCCCACGAGCAGTACTTC	CASSLALAPHEQYF
TRBJ1-2	NA	TRBV7-2	many	TGTGCCAGCAGCTTCGGCAGGATGGGAGACTATGGCTACACCTTC	CASSFGRMGDYGYTF
TRBJ2-5	NA	TRBV12-3/TRBV12-4	NA	TGTGCCAGCAGCCGGGGTAGTCAACAAGAGACCCAGTACTTC	CASSRGSQQETQYF
TRBJ1-5	NA	TRBV2	many	TGTGCCAGCACTAGGACCTTAAATCAGCCCCAGCATTTT	CASTRTLNQPQHF
TRBJ1-2	NA	TRBV4-2	few	TGTGCCAGCAGCCAAGACGGGGGGCAGAACTATGGCTACACCTTC	CASSQDGGQNYGYTF
TRBJ2-7	TRBD1	TRBV29-1	many	TGCAGCGTTGCAAGCAGGGGGTACGAGCAGTACTTC	CSVASRGYEQYF
TRBJ1-2	TRBD1	TRBV4-3	few	TGCGCCAGCAACCAAAAGGGGGAGGGGGCTCTAAACTATGGCTACACCTTC	CASNQKGEGALNYGYTF
TRBJ2-7	NA	TRBV29-1	NA	TGCAGCGTTGATCAACAGGGTACCTACGAGCAGTACTTC	CSVDQQGTYEQYF